This T cell receptor (beta chain) was found in a study of tumor-infiltrating lymphocytes in primary liver carcinoma. Study as a whole: The patient population consisted of men and women between 30 and 69 years of age. Findings and caveats of the study: A small share of top clones, only about 7.5-25%, was found in all five tumor regions.

TCR beta cDNA was prepared out of approximately 500 ng total RNA by means of a constant-region primer. Three nested multiplex PCR rounds of slightly modified ARM-PCR generated TCR beta libraries. Forward primers for TRBV1-TRBV30 and a C-beta reverse primer served the first two PCR rounds, at around 9 cycles each. TCRdb processed the multiplex PCR reads anew with MiXCR; each CDR3 protein has one entry. The sample yields around 20,000 distinct CDR3 sequences, almost 80% seen once. Co-extraction of both nucleic acids (RNA and DNA) used about 17-31 mg of unsorted bulk tissue. As for this clonotype: The target antigen is unknown.

The V gene lost 4 bases and the J gene lost 7 bases, with 15 bases spanning the gap. CDR3 length: 15 amino acids. The germline V gene has CDR1 SGHDT and CDR2 YYEEEE. This TCR was recovered from a woman between 25 and 40 years old with primary liver carcinoma and hepatitis B virus infection. The chain couples TRBV5-6 to TRBJ1-6; a possible D gene is TRBD1 (6 bases). Sequencing was carried out using liver tumor tissue from sampling region 4. Described subset: tumor region T4, right-lateral pole. CDR3 protein: CASSPRGGWNSPLHF. The CDR3 bases are TGTGCCAGCAGCCCCCGGGGGGGCTGGAATTCACCCCTCCACTTT.